A single sample gave rise to the 15 T cell receptor beta chains below, sequenced in a study of T-cell memory formation after mild COVID-19. TCRdb reprocessed the 5' RACE reads via MiXCR and lists one record per CDR3 protein. The profile shows 80,000 to 130,000 distinct CDR3 sequences, more than 9.5% of them singletons. The sample comprised PBMCs or a T cell subset sorted from them (not recorded which). These receptors all come from a man between 18 and 35 years old who had mild COVID-19 (a few samples of this study predate the infection). Cell type and time point are not known.

This clonotype was observed a handful of times. V usage is TRBV4-3 and J usage is TRBJ1-5; D is uncertain. Looked up from germline, CDR1 is LGHNA and CDR2 is YSLEER. The CDR3 length is 14 residues. V lost 4 bases, J lost 3 bases, and 10 bases lay in between. The CDR3 DNA is TGCGCCAGCAGCCCCCGGAAGTCCAATCAGCCCCAGCATTTT. This codes for CASSPRKSNQPQHF.

In this sample, this clonotype turned up many times. The chain combines TRBV12-3 or TRBV12-4 with TRBJ2-5, with a possible D match to TRBD1 (7 bases). There are 17 residues in the CDR3. V lost 3 bases, J lost 0 bases, and 17 bases lay in between. The chain's CDR3 is CASSLARTGGNQETQYF. CDR3 nucleotides: TGTGCCAGCAGTTTGGCCCGGACAGGAGGGAACCAAGAGACCCAGTACTTC.

This clonotype turned up a few times. The chain links TRBV27 to TRBJ2-1; tentatively, D is TRBD1 (5 bases). The germline V gene encodes CDR1 MNHEY and CDR2 SMNVEV (reference sequence). The CDR3 is 12 amino acids. V lost 5 bases to trimming and J lost 8 bases, with 10 bases between them. CDR3 nucleotide sequence: TGTGCCAGCAGTAGGGGTCCCCATGAGCAGTTCTTC. Protein product: CASSRGPHEQFF.

The rearrangement joins TRBV3-1 to TRBJ2-7; a possible D gene is TRBD1 (5 bases). Germline-derived CDR1 and CDR2 are LGHDT and YNNKEL (reference sequence). This CDR3 has 15 residues. V was cut by 0 bases and J by 4 bases, with 13 bases left in between. CDR3 protein: CASSQDLRDRYEQYV. CDR3 bases: TGTGCCAGCAGCCAAGATTTACGCGACAGATACGAGCAGTACGTC.

The rearrangement uses TRBV6-5 and TRBJ1-5, with TRBD1 matching over 8 bases. The CDR3 has 13 residues. Germline V gives CDR1 MNHEY, CDR2 SVGAGI. CDR3 sequence (DNA): TGTGCGACCAGGGGGCTTGGCAATCAGCCCCAGCATTTT. Translated: CATRGLGNQPQHF.

This clonotype turned up a few times. The chain couples TRBV12-3 or TRBV12-4 to TRBJ2-3, with unresolved D. Deletions cut 4 bases from V and 5 bases from J, with 10 bases between. The CDR3 is 13 amino acids. This CDR3 is CASSSAYGDTQYF. CDR3 DNA: TGTGCCAGCAGTTCAGCCTACGGAGATACGCAGTATTTT.

This clonotype was seen more than once but under ten times. The V call is TRBV12-3 or TRBV12-4, the J call TRBJ1-5; D may be TRBD1 (5 bases). The CDR3 contains 17 residues. The V end was cut by 5 bases, the J end by 6 bases, with 23 bases between. CDR3 sequence (DNA): TGTGCCAGCAGTCCTACTACGGGACCCTCGTACGGTCAGCCCCAGCATTTT. Translating it yields CASSPTTGPSYGQPQHF.

The J gene is TRBJ2-1, the V gene TRBV27; no reliable D call. CDR3 length equals 12 residues. Germline CDR1 is MNHEY and CDR2 is SMNVEV (reference sequence). Trimming stripped 4 bases from V and 10 bases from J, with 11 bases between. The CDR3 DNA sequence: TGTGCCAGCAGTTCATCTCTCAGGGAGCAGTTCTTC. Amino acids: CASSSSLREQFF.

The chain recombines TRBV5-6 with TRBJ2-3; 7 positions agree with TRBD2. J gave up 0 bases and V 1 base, and 8 bases lay outside the gene matches. The CDR3 length is 17 residues. In germline, CDR1 is SGHDT, CDR2 YYEEEE. CDR3 nucleotide sequence: TGTGCCAGCAGCTTGAAATCGGCGGGGGATAGCACAGATACGCAGTATTTT. Its translation: CASSLKSAGDSTDTQYF. Drawing the rest from reference TRBV5-6 and TRBJ2-3, the complete variable domain is DAGVTQSPTHLIKTRGQQVTLRCSPKSGHDTVSWYQQALGQGPQFIFQYYEEEERQRGNFPDRFSGHQFPNYSSELNVNALLLGDSALYLCASSLKSAGDSTDTQYFGPGTRLTVL.

The CDR3 spells CASSLTAGNTEAFF. The CDR3 nucleotides read TGTGCCAGCAGCTTGACCGCAGGGAACACTGAAGCTTTCTTT. The V and J genes are TRBV5-6 and TRBJ1-1; D unresolved. The CDR3 is 14 residues long. The V end was cut by 1 base, the J end by 1 base, with 8 bases between. CDR1 and CDR2 (germline): SGHDT, YYEEEE. The variable domain in full, completed from reference TRBV5-6 and TRBJ1-1, reads DAGVTQSPTHLIKTRGQQVTLRCSPKSGHDTVSWYQQALGQGPQFIFQYYEEEERQRGNFPDRFSGHQFPNYSSELNVNALLLGDSALYLCASSLTAGNTEAFFGQGTRLTVV.

The chain carries TRBV5-6 and TRBJ2-1; D may be TRBD2 (6 bases). CDR1 and CDR2 from the germline V gene are SGHDT and YYEEEE. The CDR3 runs to 13 residues. The germline V and J ends were trimmed by 4 bases and 7 bases, with 12 bases remaining between them. Here the CDR3 DNA reads TGTGCCAGCAGCCTGGGGACTCCTAATGAGCAGTTCTTC. As protein: CASSLGTPNEQFF.

J is TRBJ2-5 and V is TRBV9; D is perhaps TRBD2 (6 bases). CDR3 length: 13 amino acids. In germline, CDR1 is SGDLS, CDR2 YYNGEE. Deletions cut 4 bases from V and 6 bases from J, with 13 bases between. The CDR3 here is CASSPTGLKTQYF. CDR3 nucleotide sequence: TGTGCCAGCAGCCCGACGGGACTCAAGACCCAGTACTTC.

The chain is built from TRBV5-1 and TRBJ2-1; possible D gene TRBD2, 5 bases. Germline-derived CDR1 and CDR2 are SGHRS and YFSETQ. The CDR3 sequence is 15 residues long. The V and J ends lost 2 bases and 8 bases respectively, with 17 bases between them. As DNA, the CDR3 is TGCGCCAGCAGCTTCGACTACTCCCGTAGGGATGAGCAGTTCTTC. Translation gives CASSFDYSRRDEQFF.

The rearrangement links TRBV4-2 to TRBJ1-1; D is unresolved. V dropped 0 bases and J dropped 1 base, with 12 bases sitting between them. Germline V gene data show CDR1 as LGHNA and CDR2 as YNFKEQ. The CDR3 consists of 16 residues. The CDR3 nucleotides are TGTGCCAGCAGCCAAGATCCATTACTAGAGAACACTGAAGCTTTCTTT. This sequence encodes CASSQDPLLENTEAFF.

The V and J genes are TRBV4-1 and TRBJ2-6, with D hard to call. V lost 1 base and J lost 2, with 12 bases in between. Germline V gene data show CDR1 as MGHRA and CDR2 as YSYEKL. The CDR3 consists of 17 residues. The DNA of the CDR3 is TGCGCCAGCAGCCAAGGACCGGGCCCGCCTGGGGCCAACGTCCTGACTTTC. It encodes CASSQGPGPPGANVLTF.